This section outlines one T cell receptor beta chain sequence together with its context. Its antigen is unidentified. At the survey level, the v3.0 immunoSEQ assay was run. The assay was immunoSEQ multiplex PCR, and TCRdb's table has in-frame clones only and misses some. This table holds some 22,000 clones, 88% found once. The data were obtained in a study of long-term antiretroviral therapy in people with HIV. Across the whole study: The 2015 immediate-ART recommendation was preceded by the earliest samples by about a decade.

Germline CDR1 MNHEY, CDR2 SVGAGI. The CDR3 is made up of 15 amino acids. J was trimmed by 6 bases and V by 2 bases; bases with no gene match: 6. Study-wide points: Dominant in the repertoire at all time points were clones expanded before ART. Patients on ART gained diversity, which nonetheless stayed below transplant donor controls.

The material sequenced was unsorted PBMCs, taken 2.3 years after starting antiretroviral therapy. V is TRBV6-5 and J is TRBJ2-5; 10 positions agree with TRBD2. The sequence came from a man in his sixties with HIV. The chain's CDR3 is CASSYLAGALKTQYF. The CDR3 coding sequence is TGTGCCAGCAGTTACCTAGCGGGAGCGTTGAAGACCCAGTACTTC.